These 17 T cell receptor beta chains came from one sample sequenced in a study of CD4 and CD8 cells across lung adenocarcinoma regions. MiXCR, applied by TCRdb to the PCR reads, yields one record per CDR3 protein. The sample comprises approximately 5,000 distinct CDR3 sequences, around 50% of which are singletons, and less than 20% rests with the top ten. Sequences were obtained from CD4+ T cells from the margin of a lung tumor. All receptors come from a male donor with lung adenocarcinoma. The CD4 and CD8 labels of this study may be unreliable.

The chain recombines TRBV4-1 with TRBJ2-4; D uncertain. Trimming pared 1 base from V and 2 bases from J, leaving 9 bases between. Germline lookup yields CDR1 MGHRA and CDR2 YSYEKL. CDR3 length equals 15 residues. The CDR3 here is CASSQGLGSKNIQYF. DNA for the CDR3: TGCGCCAGCAGCCAAGGCCTCGGGTCCAAAAACATTCAGTACTTC.

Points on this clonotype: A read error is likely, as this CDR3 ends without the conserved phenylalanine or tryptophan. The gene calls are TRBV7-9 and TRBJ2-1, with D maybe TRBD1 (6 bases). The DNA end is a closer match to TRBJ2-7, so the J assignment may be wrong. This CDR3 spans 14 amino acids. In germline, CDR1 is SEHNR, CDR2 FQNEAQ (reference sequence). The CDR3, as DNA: TGTGCCAGCAGCTTAAGGGGGATTTCCTACGAGCAGTACTCC. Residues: CASSLRGISYEQYS.

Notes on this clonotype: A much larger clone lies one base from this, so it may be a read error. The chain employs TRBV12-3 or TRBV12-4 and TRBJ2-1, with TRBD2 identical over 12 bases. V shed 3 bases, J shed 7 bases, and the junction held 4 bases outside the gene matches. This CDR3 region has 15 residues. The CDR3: CASSFPLAGGNEQFF. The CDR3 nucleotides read TGTGCCAGCAGTTTCCCGCTAGCGGGAGGGAATGAGCAGTTCTTC.

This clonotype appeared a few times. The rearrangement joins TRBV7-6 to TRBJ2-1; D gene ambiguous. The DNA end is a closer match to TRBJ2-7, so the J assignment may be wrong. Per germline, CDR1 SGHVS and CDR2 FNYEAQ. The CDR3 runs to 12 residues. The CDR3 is CASSYDSYEQYF. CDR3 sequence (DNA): TGTGCCAGCAGCTACGACTCCTACGAGCAGTACTTC.

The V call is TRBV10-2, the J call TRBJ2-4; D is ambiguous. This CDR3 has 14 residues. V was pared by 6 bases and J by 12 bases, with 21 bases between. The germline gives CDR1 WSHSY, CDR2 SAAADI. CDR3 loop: CASRGRPPTNTQYF. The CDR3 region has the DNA TGCGCCAGCAGGGGCCGGCCCCCCACAAATACTCAGTACTTC.

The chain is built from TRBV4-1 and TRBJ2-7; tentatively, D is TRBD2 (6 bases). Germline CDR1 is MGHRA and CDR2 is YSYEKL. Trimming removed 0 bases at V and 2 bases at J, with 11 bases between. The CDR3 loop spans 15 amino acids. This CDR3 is CASSQDEGGTYEQYF. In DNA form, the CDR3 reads TGCGCCAGCAGCCAAGATGAGGGCGGGACCTACGAGCAGTACTTC.

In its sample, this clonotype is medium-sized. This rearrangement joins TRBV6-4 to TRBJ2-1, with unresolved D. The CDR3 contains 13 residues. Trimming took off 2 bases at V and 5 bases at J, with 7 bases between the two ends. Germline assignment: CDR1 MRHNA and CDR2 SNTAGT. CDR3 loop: CASSDGPNNEQFF. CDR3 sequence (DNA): TGTGCCAGCAGTGACGGGCCTAACAATGAGCAGTTCTTC.

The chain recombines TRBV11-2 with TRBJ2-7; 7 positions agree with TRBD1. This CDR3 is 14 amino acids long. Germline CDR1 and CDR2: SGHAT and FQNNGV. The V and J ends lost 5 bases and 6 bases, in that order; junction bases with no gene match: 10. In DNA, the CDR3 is TGTGCCAGCAGCCGTAACCGGGACAGTGTCGAGCAGTACTTC. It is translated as CASSRNRDSVEQYF.

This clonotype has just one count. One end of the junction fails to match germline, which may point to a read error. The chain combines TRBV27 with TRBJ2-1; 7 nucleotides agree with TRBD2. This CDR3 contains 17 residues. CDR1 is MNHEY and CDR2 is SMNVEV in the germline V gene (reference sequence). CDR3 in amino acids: CASSPGRLASGPDTQYF. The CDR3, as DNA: TGTGCCAGCAGTCCTGGCCGACTAGCTTCTGGGCCAGATACCCAGTATTTC.

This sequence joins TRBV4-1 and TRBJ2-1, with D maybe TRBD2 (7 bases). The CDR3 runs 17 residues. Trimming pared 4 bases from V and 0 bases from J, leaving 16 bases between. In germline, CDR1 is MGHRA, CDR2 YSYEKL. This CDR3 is CASSRGGGAVSYNEQFF. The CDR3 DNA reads TGCGCCAGCAGCCGAGGGGGAGGGGCGGTCTCCTACAATGAGCAGTTCTTC.

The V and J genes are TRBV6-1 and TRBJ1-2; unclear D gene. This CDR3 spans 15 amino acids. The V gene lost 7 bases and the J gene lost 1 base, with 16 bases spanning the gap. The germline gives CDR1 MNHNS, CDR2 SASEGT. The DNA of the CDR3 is TGTGCCAGCAACAACGGCGCGGGGAATAACTATGGCTACACCTTC. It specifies CASNNGAGNNYGYTF.

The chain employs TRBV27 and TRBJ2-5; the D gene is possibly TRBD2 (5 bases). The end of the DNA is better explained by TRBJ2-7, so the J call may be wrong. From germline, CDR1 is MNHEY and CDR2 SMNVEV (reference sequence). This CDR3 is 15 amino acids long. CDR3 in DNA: TGTGCCAGCAGGGCGGGCTTTTTTAATTCCTACGAGCAGTACTTC. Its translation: CASRAGFFNSYEQYF.

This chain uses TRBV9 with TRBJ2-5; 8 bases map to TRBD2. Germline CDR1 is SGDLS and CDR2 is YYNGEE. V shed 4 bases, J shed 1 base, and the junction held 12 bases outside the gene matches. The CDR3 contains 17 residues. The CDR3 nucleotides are TGTGCCAGCAGCTCCGGAGCGGGAGCCAACCTCCAAGAGACCCAGTACTTC. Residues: CASSSGAGANLQETQYF.

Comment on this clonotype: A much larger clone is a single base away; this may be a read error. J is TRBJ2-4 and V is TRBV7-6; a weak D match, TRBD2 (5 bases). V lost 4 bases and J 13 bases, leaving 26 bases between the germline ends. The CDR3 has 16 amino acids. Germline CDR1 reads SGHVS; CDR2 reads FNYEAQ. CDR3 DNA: TGTGCCAGCAGCTCGATACTTAGCGCCTCCGCCTATGAGCAGTACTTC. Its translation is CASSSILSASAYEQYF. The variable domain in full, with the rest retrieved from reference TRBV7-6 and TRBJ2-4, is GAGVSQSPRYKVTKRGQDVALRCDPISGHVSLYWYRQALGQGPEFLTYFNYEAQQDKSGLPNDRFSAERPEGSISTLTIQRTEQRDSAMYRCASSSILSASAYEQYFGAGTRLSVL.

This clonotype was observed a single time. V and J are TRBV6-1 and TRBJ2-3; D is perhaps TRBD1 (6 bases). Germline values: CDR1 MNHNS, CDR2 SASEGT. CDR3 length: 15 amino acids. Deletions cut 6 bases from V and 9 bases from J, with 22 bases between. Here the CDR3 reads CASRLHGESTGTQYF. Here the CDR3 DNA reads TGTGCCAGCAGACTCCATGGCGAGAGCACAGGGACGCAGTATTTT.

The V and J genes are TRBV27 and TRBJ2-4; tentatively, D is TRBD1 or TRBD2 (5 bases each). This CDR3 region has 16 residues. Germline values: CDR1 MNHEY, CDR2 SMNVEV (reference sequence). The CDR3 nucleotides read TGTGCGTGCAGTTTATCGGGGCTGGGACGCAAAGATACGCAGTACTTC. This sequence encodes CACSLSGLGRKDTQYF.

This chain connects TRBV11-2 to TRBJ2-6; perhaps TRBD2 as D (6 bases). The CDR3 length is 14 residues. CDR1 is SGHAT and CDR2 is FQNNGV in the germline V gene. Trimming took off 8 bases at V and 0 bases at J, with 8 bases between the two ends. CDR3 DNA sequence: TGTGCCAGCGGCGGGGACTCTGGGGCCAACGTCCTGACTTTC. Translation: CASGGDSGANVLTF.